The 17 T cell receptor beta chains below were found in one sample sequenced in a study of response to subunit inactivated influenza vaccine. MiXCR was run by TCRdb on the RT-PCR reads, yielding one entry per CDR3 protein. The table shows about 480,000 distinct CDR3 sequences, with 25% occurring only once. The sample consisted of CD4+ T cells sorted from PBMCs, taken roughly 5 days after vaccination. The receptors derive from a man in his fifties who received an inactivated influenza vaccine.

This chain joins TRBV7-9 and TRBJ2-6, with D unresolved. V lost 2 bases to trimming and J lost 4 bases, with 9 bases between them. The V gene's germline CDR1 is SEHNR and CDR2 FQNEAQ (reference sequence). The CDR3 has 15 residues. CDR3 sequence reads: CASSLRQRGANVLTF. In DNA, the CDR3 is TGTGCCAGCAGCTTACGTCAGCGCGGGGCCAACGTCCTGACTTTC.

Concerning this clonotype: An end of the junction does not agree with germline; a read error may underlie this. The V gene is TRBV20-1, the J gene TRBJ2-3; TRBD2 aligns across 10 bases. CDR3 length equals 15 residues. Germline assignment: CDR1 DFQATT and CDR2 SNEGSKA (reference sequence). The DNA of the CDR3 is TGCAGTGCTAGAGATAGGACTAGCGGCACAGATACGAAGTATTTT. Translating gives CSARDRTSGTDTKYF.

The V and J genes are TRBV15 and TRBJ2-5; D remains ambiguous. The CDR3 totals 13 residues. V lost 3 bases, J lost 4 bases, and 9 bases lay in between. The germline V gene has CDR1 LNHNV and CDR2 YYDKDF (reference sequence). The CDR3 spells CATSRHTGETQYF. The CDR3 DNA reads as TGTGCCACCAGCAGGCATACGGGAGAGACCCAGTACTTC.

The genes are TRBV30 and TRBJ2-6; D perhaps matches TRBD2 (6 bases). Between the trimmed V and J ends, which lost 2 bases and 0 bases, there was a span of 14 bases. Per germline, CDR1 GTSNPN and CDR2 SVGIG (reference sequence). The CDR3 spans 17 residues. CDR3 residues: CAWSLGRTDSGANVLTF. In DNA, the CDR3 is TGTGCCTGGAGTCTGGGGAGGACGGACTCTGGGGCCAACGTCCTGACTTTC.

The genes are TRBV29-1 and TRBJ2-3, with a tentative D call TRBD2 (6 bases). Trimming removed 7 bases at V and 6 bases at J, with 8 bases between. This CDR3 comprises 10 residues. CDR1 is SQVTM and CDR2 is ANQGSEA in the germline V gene. Here the CDR3 reads CSAGSDTQYF. The CDR3 DNA follows: TGCAGCGCCGGGAGCGATACGCAGTATTTT.

Concerning this clonotype itself: This could be a read error, since a much larger clone is one nucleotide away. The rearrangement joins TRBV7-6 to TRBJ2-3; no definite D call. V lost 5 bases, J lost 2 bases, and 8 bases lay in between. The length of the CDR3 is 13 residues. Germline CDR1 SGHVS, CDR2 FNYEAQ. CDR3 DNA sequence: TGTGCCAGCAGCCGGGCCTACACAGATACGCAGTATTTT. Amino acid sequence: CASSRAYTDTQYF.

The CDR3 nucleotides are TGTGCCTGGAGCCCGGGACTAGCGGGAGTCGGTGAGCAGTTCTTC. Translation: CAWSPGLAGVGEQFF. J is TRBJ2-1 and V is TRBV30; 14 bases line up with TRBD2. CDR1 and CDR2 from the germline V gene are GTSNPN and SVGIG (reference sequence). V shed 3 bases and J 9 bases; nucleotides not matched to a gene: 7. This CDR3 is 15 amino acids long.

This clonotype turned up a few times. The chain couples TRBV28 to TRBJ2-5; 12 bases match TRBD2. Germline V gives CDR1 MDHEN, CDR2 SYDVKM. This CDR3 is 17 amino acids long. J lost 1 base, V lost 5 bases, and 8 bases had no gene match. DNA for the CDR3: TGTGCCAGCAGTACCATTGGACTAGCGGGGCTCCAAGAGACCCAGTACTTC. Translation: CASSTIGLAGLQETQYF.

This chain uses TRBV15 with TRBJ2-5, with D maybe TRBD2 (5 bases). Trimming took 0 bases from V and 4 from J, leaving 12 bases between them. The germline CDR1 and CDR2 sequences are LNHNV and YYDKDF (reference sequence). This CDR3 comprises 15 residues. The CDR3 nucleotides are TGTGCCACCAGCAGAGATCGGGCTAGCCTAGAGACCCAGTACTTC. Protein: CATSRDRASLETQYF.

This clonotype has just a few counts. This chain joins TRBV18 and TRBJ2-1; D assignment may be TRBD1 or TRBD2 (5 bases each). Germline CDR1 is KGHSH and CDR2 is LQKENI. This CDR3 comprises 15 residues. V was cut by 3 bases and J by 8 bases, with 17 bases left in between. The CDR3 bases are TGTGCCAGCTCACCCTTCTCGGGGCCCAGCCATGAGCAGTTCTTC. This encodes CASSPFSGPSHEQFF.

This clonotype came up many times. The chain combines TRBV12-3 or TRBV12-4 with TRBJ2-1, with 10 bases fitting TRBD1. Trimming cost V 6 bases and J 6 bases; bases outside gene matches: 8. The CDR3 consists of 15 residues. The DNA for the CDR3 is TGTGCCAGCAGCAACCGGGACAGGGGATTCAATGAGCAGTTCTTC. This gives the protein CASSNRDRGFNEQFF.

The genes are TRBV6-2 or TRBV6-3 and TRBJ2-5, with a possible D match to TRBD1 (5 bases). V was cut by 5 bases and J by 4 bases, with 11 bases left in between. Germline CDR1 is MNHEY and CDR2 is SVGEGT. This CDR3 spans 13 amino acids. The CDR3 reads CASSPGPIETQYF. CDR3 sequence (DNA): TGTGCCAGCAGTCCAGGGCCTATAGAGACCCAGTACTTC.

Only a few counts were recorded for this clonotype. This sequence joins TRBV20-1 and TRBJ2-7; 7 bases align to TRBD2. The J segment lost 2 bases and the V segment lost 7 bases, leaving 14 bases of the junction unmatched. CDR3 length: 15 amino acids. The V gene's germline CDR1 is DFQATT and CDR2 SNEGSKA (reference sequence). CDR3 residues: CSVPSRGGGAYEQYF. Here the CDR3 DNA reads TGCAGTGTCCCAAGTCGTGGGGGGGGAGCCTACGAGCAGTACTTC.

This clonotype was picked up a small number of times. The chain carries TRBV29-1 and TRBJ2-3, with a tentative D call TRBD2 (5 bases). The length of the CDR3 is 13 residues. Germline V CDR1 and CDR2: SQVTM, ANQGSEA. V lost 4 bases, J lost 2 bases, and 10 bases lay in between. This CDR3 reads CSVAEGHTDTQYF. CDR3 sequence (DNA): TGCAGCGTTGCCGAGGGCCACACAGATACGCAGTATTTT.

This clonotype was detected a few times. The chain links TRBV4-2 to TRBJ1-5, with a weak D call TRBD1 (6 bases). This CDR3 spans 16 amino acids. With 0 bases removed from V and 1 base from J, the gap between germline ends came to 10 bases. Looked up from germline, CDR1 is LGHNA and CDR2 is YNFKEQ. CDR3: CASSQDWGQSNQPQHF. The CDR3 nucleotides are TGTGCCAGCAGCCAAGATTGGGGGCAGAGCAATCAGCCCCAGCATTTT.

The chain employs TRBV5-1 and TRBJ2-1; TRBD1 matches at 7 bases. J gave up 4 bases and V 2 bases, and 6 bases lay outside the gene matches. Germline V gene sequence: CDR1 SGHRS, CDR2 YFSETQ. This CDR3 region has 15 residues. CDR3 coding DNA: TGCGCCAGCAGCTTCGGGACAGCCCAATACAATGAGCAGTTCTTC. It specifies CASSFGTAQYNEQFF.

A few counts support this clonotype. The rearrangement links TRBV28 to TRBJ2-5; maybe TRBD1 (6 bases). With 3 bases removed from V and 5 bases from J, the gap between germline ends came to 16 bases. This CDR3 region has 15 residues. Germline CDR1 and CDR2: MDHEN and SYDVKM. CDR3: CASSFWDTKTETQYF. CDR3 sequence (DNA): TGTGCCAGCAGTTTTTGGGACACCAAGACGGAGACCCAGTACTTC.